The source of this T cell receptor (beta chain) is a study of blood T cell repertoires in COVID-19. Study-level background: From the United States, Italy and Spain came samples of acute and convalescent COVID-19. Sources were T cells, B-cell-depleted T cells, or PBMCs; the material itself was cDNA or gDNA.

In the original analysis: Counts of nucleated cells, estimated from reference gene primer amplification, were obtained. Libraries were prepared by immunoSEQ multiplex PCR; TCRdb keeps only in-frame clonotypes and omits some of them. From that table come the V and J calls and clone size; the DNA was used to work out D and trimming. The table has around 31,000 clones, less than 90% seen once. The receptor was derived from a human donor with active COVID-19. The donor label of this sample is uncertain. Sequenced: peripheral blood.

CDR3 sequence (DNA): TGTGCCAGCAGCTTGCCTAGCGGGAGGGCGGCCGGGGAGCTGTTTTTT. It translates to CASSLPSGRAAGELFF. The chain couples TRBV11-2 to TRBJ2-2, with 12 bases matching TRBD2. The V gene's germline CDR1 is SGHAT and CDR2 FQNNGV. V lost 3 bases, J lost 6 bases, and 5 bases stayed unmatched. The CDR3 has 16 residues.